Listed here are 30 T cell receptor beta chains from one sample, sequenced in a study of CD8+ T cells in alopecia areata. The treatment is: oral pan-JAK inhibitor, 5-10 mg twice daily. After isolation, RNA underwent reverse transcription to generate cDNA as the sequencing template. Clones were sequenced by immunoSEQ multiplex PCR, and TCRdb holds only the in-frame ones, with some missing. Among around 270,000 clones, 58% were seen once, and the ten largest hold about 1.7%. Material: CD4+ T cells sorted from blood, obtained at week 24, from a patient treated with tofacitinib. The source is a human donor with alopecia areata.

The chain has TRBV6-5 and TRBJ1-2, with a possible D match to TRBD1 (6 bases). V was clipped by 3 bases and J by 8 bases, with 16 bases between them. Germline V gives CDR1 MNHEY, CDR2 SVGAGI. The CDR3 has 14 residues. The CDR3 nucleotides read TGTGCCAGCAGTTATTCCGGGACACGGTGGGGCTACACCTTC. The encoded protein is CASSYSGTRWGYTF.

This chain uses TRBV5-6 with TRBJ1-2; possibly TRBD1 for D (6 bases). The CDR3 has 16 residues. Germline CDR1 reads SGHDT; CDR2 reads YYEEEE. V lost 4 bases and J lost 10, with 26 bases in between. The chain's CDR3 is CASSRYRESVSRDYTF. CDR3 in DNA: TGTGCCAGCAGCCGTTACAGGGAATCTGTTTCGCGGGACTACACCTTC.

V and J are TRBV13 and TRBJ2-6; 9 positions agree with TRBD1. This CDR3 region has 20 residues. CDR1 is PRHDT, CDR2 FYEKMQ, per germline (reference sequence). V was pared by 0 bases and J by 0 bases, with 9 bases of the junction left unmatched. The CDR3 region is CASSLGHSTGGVSGANVLTF. As DNA, the CDR3 is TGTGCCAGCAGCTTAGGACATTCGACAGGGGGAGTCTCTGGGGCCAACGTCCTGACTTTC.

The chain links TRBV28 to TRBJ2-7; 7 bases are shared with TRBD1. CDR1 MDHEN and CDR2 SYDVKM come from the germline V gene. The junction had 1 base not matched to a gene; V was cut back by 0 bases and J by 5 bases. This CDR3 has 13 amino acids. The CDR3 spells CASSLWGTDEQYF. CDR3 coding DNA: TGTGCCAGCAGTTTATGGGGGACAGACGAGCAGTACTTC.

V gene TRBV28 combines with J gene TRBJ2-3; D remains ambiguous. This CDR3 contains 10 residues. Germline V gene sequence: CDR1 MDHEN, CDR2 SYDVKM. The V gene lost 7 bases and the J gene lost 6 bases, with 5 bases spanning the gap. The CDR3 bases are TGTGCCAGCACCCGTGATACGCAGTATTTT. Amino acid sequence: CASTRDTQYF. Based on the CDR3 plus reference TRBV28 and TRBJ2-3, the full variable domain is DVKVTQSSRYLVKRTGEKVFLECVQDMDHENMFWYRQDPGLGLRLIYFSYDVKMKEKGDIPEGYSVSREKKERFSLILESASTNQTSMYLCASTRDTQYFGPGTRLTVL.

V usage is TRBV9 and J usage is TRBJ1-1; unclear D gene. V was cut by 3 bases and J by 5 bases, with 14 bases left in between. CDR3 size: 14 residues. Per the germline V gene, CDR1 is SGDLS and CDR2 is YYNGEE. CDR3: CASSGVSGETEAFF. The CDR3 DNA sequence: TGTGCCAGCAGCGGGGTTAGTGGAGAAACTGAAGCTTTCTTT.

This clone was detected a few times. V gene TRBV19 combines with J gene TRBJ1-1; D not resolved. V gave up 6 bases and J gave up 4 bases, with 15 bases separating them. The CDR3 has 14 amino acids. Germline V gene lookup returns CDR1 LNHDA and CDR2 SQIVND (reference sequence). The CDR3: CASRPRPRLTEAFF. The CDR3 coding sequence is TGTGCCAGTAGGCCTCGGCCCCGACTCACTGAAGCTTTCTTT.

This clone was seen a single time. This rearrangement joins TRBV29-1 to TRBJ1-2; TRBD1 matches 12 bases. The CDR3 has 18 amino acids. V was pared by 1 base and J by 0 bases, with 9 bases of the junction left unmatched. The germline V gene has CDR1 SQVTM and CDR2 ANQGSEA. CDR3 DNA: TGCAGCGTTGAAGGAATAGGGACAGGGGGCCCCGCTAACTATGGCTACACCTTC. It encodes CSVEGIGTGGPANYGYTF.

This clone occurred once. CDR3 protein: CASSPSPGTSGNTIYF. The CDR3 DNA sequence: TGCGCCAGCAGCCCCTCCCCCGGGACCTCTGGAAACACCATATATTTT. The chain couples TRBV5-1 to TRBJ1-3; tentative D call: TRBD1 (5 bases). CDR1 is SGHRS, CDR2 YFSETQ, per germline. The CDR3 length is 16 residues. Trimming took off 4 bases at V and 0 bases at J, with 14 bases between the two ends.

The chain employs TRBV29-1 and TRBJ1-1; a weak D match, TRBD1 (6 bases). CDR1 SQVTM and CDR2 ANQGSEA come from the germline V gene. The CDR3 sequence is 13 residues long. With 6 bases removed from V and 13 bases from J, the gap between germline ends came to 24 bases. CDR3 sequence (DNA): TGCAGCGTGACACGAGGTGGGGGCGCGGTGGGTTTCTTT. Translating it yields CSVTRGGGAVGFF.

The chain links TRBV27 to TRBJ2-4, with a possible D match to TRBD2 (6 bases). The V end was cut by 1 base, the J end by 0 bases, with 7 bases between. The germline CDR1 and CDR2 sequences are MNHEY and SMNVEV (reference sequence). The CDR3 extends over 15 amino acids. This CDR3 reads CASSLYGGAKNIQYF. The CDR3 DNA sequence: TGTGCCAGCAGTTTATACGGGGGAGCCAAAAACATTCAGTACTTC.

The genes are TRBV7-6 and TRBJ2-7; 8 nucleotides line up with TRBD2. Trimming cost V 0 bases and J 5 bases; bases outside gene matches: 6. This CDR3 region has 15 residues. The V gene's germline CDR1 is SGHVS and CDR2 FNYEAQ. The CDR3 reads CASSLAGGRGDEQYF. The CDR3 region has the DNA TGTGCCAGCAGCTTAGCCGGTGGGCGGGGGGACGAGCAGTACTTC.

The chain has TRBV30 and TRBJ2-1, with D perhaps TRBD2 (5 bases). Trimming took off 5 bases at V and 6 bases at J, with 14 bases between the two ends. Germline V gene sequence: CDR1 GTSNPN, CDR2 SVGIG (reference sequence). CDR3 size: 13 residues. The CDR3 nucleotides read TGTGCCTGGTCGCCGAGGGTTAGCAATGAGCAGTTCTTC. This encodes CAWSPRVSNEQFF.

The genes are TRBV2 and TRBJ1-4; D gene uncertain. Trimming left V 7 bases short and J 1 base short, with 10 bases between. The CDR3 is 14 residues long. The germline V gene has CDR1 SNHLY and CDR2 FYNNEI. The CDR3 spells CASNPLITNEKLFF. CDR3 nucleotide sequence: TGTGCCAGCAACCCACTAATAACTAATGAAAAACTGTTTTTT.

This clone was counted only a few times. One end of the junction does not line up with germline, which may come from a read error. The V call is TRBV7-2, the J call TRBJ1-1; 8 positions match TRBD1. The CDR3 runs to 14 residues. Germline V gives CDR1 SGHTA, CDR2 FQGNSA. The CDR3 nucleotides read TGTGCCAGCAGCCCGAGGGCGGACAGGGACCGTGTTTCTTTT. This encodes CASSPRADRDRVSF.

V is TRBV2 and J is TRBJ1-5, with D unclear. Per the germline V gene, CDR1 is SNHLY and CDR2 is FYNNEI. Trimming shortened V by 7 bases and J by 3 bases, and 13 bases separated the two germline ends. The CDR3 has 14 residues. In DNA form, the CDR3 reads TGTGCCAGCACTCCCGCCGTGGACAATCAGCCCCAGCATTTT. Amino acids: CASTPAVDNQPQHF.

The V call is TRBV7-2, the J call TRBJ1-4; 8 bases line up with TRBD1. Trimming removed 5 bases from V and 10 bases from J; junction bases left unmatched: 12. The CDR3 has 15 amino acids. In germline, CDR1 is SGHTA, CDR2 FQGNSA. CDR3 in amino acids: CASSLTQGALVKLFF. DNA for the CDR3: TGTGCCAGCAGCCTAACTCAGGGGGCGTTGGTAAAACTGTTTTTT.

V gene TRBV14 combines with J gene TRBJ2-7; the D gene is possibly TRBD1 (5 bases). CDR3 length: 15 residues. Between the trimmed V and J ends, which lost 4 bases and 2 bases, there was a span of 15 bases. Germline CDR1 is SGHDN and CDR2 is FVKESK. The CDR3 DNA reads TGTGCCAGCAGCCCACAGGCAGGTCCCCCCTACGAGCAGTACTTC. Its protein is CASSPQAGPPYEQYF. The full variable domain, its missing parts supplied by reference TRBV14 and TRBJ2-7, is EAGVTQFPSHSVIEKGQTVTLRCDPISGHDNLYWYRRVMGKEIKFLLHFVKESKQDESGMPNNRFLAERTGGTYSTLKVQPAELEDSGVYFCASSPQAGPPYEQYFGPGTRLTVT.

This clone has a single count. The V call is TRBV4-1, the J call TRBJ1-4; D is undetermined. V lost 3 bases and J 12 bases, leaving 11 bases between the germline ends. The V gene's germline CDR1 is MGHRA and CDR2 YSYEKL. The CDR3 has 12 amino acids. In nucleotides, the CDR3 is TGCGCCAGCAGCCATGGGATGAAGGAACTGTTTTTT. As protein: CASSHGMKELFF.

A note on this clone: The sample has other DNA sequences that encode this CDR3 too. The chain joins TRBV30 to TRBJ1-5; a possible D gene is TRBD1 (6 bases). V was trimmed by 0 bases and J by 4 bases, leaving 10 bases between them. The CDR3 has 14 amino acids. Germline V lookup: CDR1 GTSNPN, CDR2 SVGIG (reference sequence). CDR3 protein: CAWSVLTGNQPQHF. DNA of the CDR3: TGTGCCTGGAGTGTACTTACAGGGAATCAGCCCCAGCATTTT.

The chain uses TRBV7-2 and TRBJ2-3, with D unresolved. The CDR3 runs 14 residues. Per germline, CDR1 SGHTA and CDR2 FQGNSA. The germline V and J ends were trimmed by 3 bases and 0 bases, with 7 bases remaining between them. This CDR3 is CASSFSYSTDTQYF. The CDR3 DNA reads as TGTGCCAGCAGCTTTAGCTATAGCACAGATACGCAGTATTTT.

Notes on this clone: A much bigger clone sits one base away, suggesting this may be a read error. The chain combines TRBV6-1 with TRBJ2-5, with D unclear. The V gene lost 5 bases and the J gene lost 5 bases, with 6 bases spanning the gap. CDR1 is MNHNS, CDR2 SASEGT, per germline. The CDR3 is 11 amino acids. The DNA for the CDR3 is TGTGCCAGCAGTTTCAGGGAGACCCAGTACTTC. This encodes CASSFRETQYF.

This clone was recorded a few times. The rearrangement joins TRBV2 to TRBJ1-1, with D uncertain. Trimming cost V 6 bases and J 1 base, with 9 bases left between them. Germline-derived CDR1 and CDR2 are SNHLY and FYNNEI. There are 13 residues in the CDR3. CDR3: CASRYSQNTEAFF. CDR3 bases: TGTGCCAGCAGGTACAGCCAGAACACTGAAGCTTTCTTT.

This clone came up many times. V usage is TRBV11-1 and J usage is TRBJ2-1; D gene ambiguous. This CDR3 is 14 amino acids long. The V gene's germline CDR1 is SGHAT and CDR2 FQDESV (reference sequence). With 3 bases removed from V and 6 bases from J, the gap between germline ends came to 12 bases. The CDR3 loop reads CASSFRMGPNEQFF. The CDR3 DNA follows: TGTGCCAGCAGCTTTCGGATGGGTCCCAATGAGCAGTTCTTC. The whole variable domain, remainder taken from reference TRBV11-1 and TRBJ2-1, is EAEVAQSPRYKITEKSQAVAFWCDPISGHATLYWYRQILGQGPELLVQFQDESVVDDSQLPKDRFSAERLKGVDSTLKIQPAELGDSAMYLCASSFRMGPNEQFFGPGTRLTVL.

The sample holds a few counts of this clone. This rearrangement joins TRBV28 to TRBJ2-6; D gene uncertain. The CDR3 has 14 residues. Germline loops: CDR1 MDHEN, CDR2 SYDVKM. V was pared by 5 bases and J by 8 bases, with 13 bases between. As DNA, the CDR3 is TGTGCCAGCAGTATATCTTCCAATTCCAACGTCCTGACTTTC. It is translated as CASSISSNSNVLTF.

The chain joins TRBV7-3 to TRBJ1-6; D is perhaps TRBD1 (5 bases). Germline CDR1 and CDR2: SGHTA and FQGTGA. Trimming cost V 8 bases and J 7 bases, with 18 bases left between them. This CDR3 region has 15 residues. DNA of the CDR3: TGTGCCAGCGCCTCAGAGGGGCAAGGCAATTCACCCCTCCACTTT. Amino acid sequence: CASASEGQGNSPLHF.

The chain carries TRBV5-1 and TRBJ1-5; 8 nucleotides agree with TRBD1. In germline, CDR1 is SGHRS, CDR2 YFSETQ. The CDR3 has 14 residues. V lost 4 bases and J lost 5; bases outside the gene matches: 5. CDR3 loop: CASSGQGGDQPQHF. CDR3 sequence (DNA): TGCGCCAGCAGCGGACAGGGAGGAGATCAGCCCCAGCATTTT. Using reference TRBV5-1 and TRBJ1-5 for the parts outside the CDR3, the full variable domain is KAGVTQTPRYLIKTRGQQVTLSCSPISGHRSVSWYQQTPGQGLQFLFEYFSETQRNKGNFPGRFSGRQFSNSRSEMNVSTLELGDSALYLCASSGQGGDQPQHFGDGTRLSIL.

This CDR3 is CAWSVGASRGYTF. In nucleotides, the CDR3 is TGTGCCTGGAGTGTAGGAGCCTCTCGGGGCTACACCTTC. The rearrangement links TRBV30 to TRBJ1-2; D is uncertain. CDR1 is GTSNPN, CDR2 SVGIG, per germline (reference sequence). This CDR3 is 13 amino acids long. V shed 0 bases and J shed 8 bases, with 13 bases lying between them.

The rearrangement links TRBV4-1 to TRBJ2-1, with D perhaps assigned TRBD1 or TRBD2 (6 bases each). CDR3 length: 14 amino acids. Trimming left V 4 bases short and J 7 bases short, with 14 bases between. Germline CDR1 is MGHRA and CDR2 is YSYEKL. The CDR3: CASSPHGGRNEQFF. In DNA form, the CDR3 reads TGCGCCAGCAGCCCTCATGGGGGGCGTAATGAGCAGTTCTTC.

This clone has more than one count but fewer than ten. CDR3: CASSVEQGAPTPDYNEQFF. The CDR3 bases are TGTGCCAGCAGCGTAGAGCAGGGGGCCCCTACTCCAGACTACAATGAGCAGTTCTTC. The V call is TRBV9, the J call TRBJ2-1; 8 nucleotides agree with TRBD1. The J segment lost 3 bases and the V segment lost 0 bases, leaving 14 bases of the junction unmatched. This CDR3 spans 19 amino acids. The V gene's germline CDR1 is SGDLS and CDR2 YYNGEE.